These T cell receptor beta chains were read from a single sample in a study of Graves' ophthalmopathy and Graves' hyperthyroidism. Each CDR3 protein gets one entry after TCRdb re-called the multiplex PCR reads with MiXCR. This sample has approximately 480,000 distinct CDR3 sequences; around an eighth occur once, and the top ten carry 8% to 10%. The sample comprised blood. Receptor source: a young woman with Graves' ophthalmopathy. CDR3s include the opening cysteine and the closing phenylalanine or tryptophan. A D gene is named only where the DNA matches it firmly. Clone size is given for some rows only: seen once, a few or many times, or a class if the clone is expanded.

>-|TRBJ2-7|many|TRBV20-1
CSASAGSSYEQYF
TGCAGTGCTAGCGCGGGAAGCTCCTACGAGCAGTACTTC
>TRBD2|TRBJ2-7|many|TRBV6-1
CASSGPGLAGASYEQYF
TGTGCCAGCAGTGGTCCGGGACTAGCGGGAGCTTCCTACGAGCAGTACTTC
>-|TRBJ1-2|many|TRBV4-2
CASSQDSLVGNIYGYTF
TGTGCCAGCAGCCAAGATTCCCTTGTGGGGAACATCTATGGCTACACCTTC
>-|TRBJ1-6|many|TRBV2
CASSRDPGGSPLHF
TGTGCCAGCAGTCGCGACCCTGGAGGTTCACCCCTCCACTTT
>-|TRBJ2-5|many|TRBV12-3/TRBV12-4
CASAPGEVETQYF
TGTGCCAGCGCACCCGGGGAGGTAGAGACCCAGTACTTC
>-|TRBJ2-2|many|TRBV15
CATSRDPETGELFF
TGTGCCACCAGCAGAGATCCGGAGACCGGGGAGCTGTTTTTT
>TRBD2|TRBJ2-5|-|TRBV7-2
CASTPTSGGQETQYF
TGTGCCAGCACCCCGACTAGCGGGGGCCAAGAGACCCAGTACTTC
>-|TRBJ1-2|many|TRBV2
CASSQIGFRGYTF
TGTGCCAGCAGTCAAATCGGGTTTCGTGGCTACACCTTC
>-|TRBJ2-2|many|TRBV29-1
CSVEGTGPANTGELFF
TGCAGCGTTGAGGGTACGGGGCCCGCGAACACCGGGGAGCTGTTTTTT
>-|TRBJ1-6|few|TRBV6-5
CASRYKGGPLHF
TGTGCCAGCAGGTACAAGGGGGGTCCCCTCCACTTT
>-|TRBJ1-5|many|TRBV2
CASSRTAELMPQHF
TGTGCCAGCAGTCGGACGGCGGAGTTAATGCCCCAGCATTTT
>-|TRBJ2-4|many|TRBV12-3/TRBV12-4
CASSFYGPVNIQYF
TGTGCCAGCAGTTTTTATGGGCCAGTAAACATTCAGTACTTC
>-|TRBJ1-5|once|TRBV6-1
CASSEAFWQPQHF
TGTGCCAGCAGTGAAGCGTTTTGGCAGCCCCAGCATTTT
>-|TRBJ1-5|many|TRBV12-3/TRBV12-4
CASSHKAQPQHF
TGTGCCAGCAGTCACAAGGCCCAGCCCCAGCATTTT
>-|TRBJ2-5|many|TRBV20-1
CSASWQIQETQYF
TGCAGTGCTAGCTGGCAGATCCAAGAGACCCAGTACTTC
>-|TRBJ1-2|many|TRBV6-1
CASSATQTPNYGYTF
TGTGCCAGCAGTGCCACCCAGACCCCTAACTATGGCTACACCTTC
>-|TRBJ1-1|many|TRBV6-1
CASSAGTNTEAFF
TGTGCCAGCAGCGCTGGGACGAACACTGAAGCTTTCTTT
>TRBD1|TRBJ1-5|many|TRBV5-1
CARTNGTGNQPQHF
TGCGCCAGGACTAATGGGACAGGGAATCAGCCCCAGCATTTT
>-|TRBJ1-3|many|TRBV10-1
CATDRGGRNSGNTIYF
TGCGCCACCGATCGGGGGGGACGAAACTCTGGAAACACCATATATTTT
>TRBD1|TRBJ1-5|many|TRBV2
CASRGRQGHLNQPQHF
TGTGCCAGCAGGGGACGACAGGGACATTTGAATCAGCCCCAGCATTTT
>-|TRBJ1-2|many|TRBV6-5
CASSYSPFPQDGYTF
TGTGCCAGCAGTTACTCGCCGTTCCCCCAGGATGGCTACACCTTC
>TRBD1|TRBJ1-2|many|TRBV27
CASSPWTGGSYGYTF
TGTGCCAGCAGTCCGTGGACAGGGGGCAGCTATGGCTACACCTTC
>-|TRBJ2-7|few|TRBV2
CAGSRDSKYEQYF
TGTGCCGGTTCTCGGGACTCTAAATACGAGCAGTACTTC
>TRBD2|TRBJ2-5|few|TRBV9
CASSLDTGLAGAETQYF
TGTGCCAGCAGCCTCGATACGGGACTAGCGGGGGCAGAGACCCAGTACTTC
>TRBD2|TRBJ2-5|many|TRBV20-1
CSARTGLAQETQYF
TGCAGTGCTAGGACGGGACTAGCGCAGGAGACCCAGTACTTC
>TRBD2|TRBJ2-7|few|TRBV5-1
CASSPGLAGVTYEQYF
TGCGCCAGCAGCCCCGGACTAGCGGGAGTGACCTACGAGCAGTACTTC
>-|TRBJ2-7|-|TRBV9
CASSPLGRYEQYF
TGTGCCAGCAGCCCACTAGGACGTTACGAGCAGTACTTC
>TRBD1|TRBJ2-7|many|TRBV6-1
CASSEEGQGADEQYF
TGTGCCAGCAGTGAAGAGGGACAGGGGGCCGACGAGCAGTACTTC
>-|TRBJ2-7|many|TRBV6-2/TRBV6-3
CASADPYEQYF
TGTGCCAGCGCAGACCCCTACGAGCAGTACTTC
>TRBD1|TRBJ2-7|many|TRBV29-1
CSVARDRITYEQYF
TGCAGCGTCGCCCGGGACAGGATAACCTACGAGCAGTACTTC
>TRBD1|TRBJ1-2|many|TRBV25-1
CASSLFQGVGYTF
TGTGCCAGCAGTCTCTTCCAGGGGGTTGGCTACACCTTC
>TRBD2|TRBJ2-5|many|TRBV6-2/TRBV6-3
CASSFTPGLAGGLETQYF
TGTGCCAGCAGCTTTACCCCCGGACTAGCGGGAGGATTGGAGACCCAGTACTTC
>-|TRBJ1-3|many|TRBV20-1
CSAVTGTLLYF
TGCAGTGCTGTGACCGGGACCTTATTATATTTT
>-|TRBJ1-2|few|TRBV30
CAWSENIGYTF
TGTGCCTGGAGTGAGAATATTGGCTACACCTTC
>-|TRBJ2-7|few|TRBV11-2
CASSTSSLRGEQYF
TGTGCCAGCAGCACCAGTAGCCTTAGGGGGGAGCAGTACTTC
>TRBD1|TRBJ1-5|few|TRBV28
CASSLWSGTGRNQPQHF
TGTGCCAGCAGTTTATGGTCCGGGACAGGGAGAAATCAGCCCCAGCATTTT
>-|TRBJ2-4|-|TRBV5-1
CASRAGGAGSGIQYF
TGCGCCAGCAGAGCCGGAGGAGCAGGGAGCGGCATTCAGTACTTC
>TRBD1|TRBJ1-2|many|TRBV6-2/TRBV6-3
CASRGTDYGYTF
TGTGCCAGCCGTGGGACAGACTATGGCTACACCTTC
>-|TRBJ2-4|many|TRBV11-3
CASSSAGGAGKNIQYF
TGTGCCAGCAGCTCCGCCGGCGGGGCCGGCAAAAACATTCAGTACTTC
>-|TRBJ1-1|many|TRBV29-1
CSVEVAALNTEAFF
TGCAGCGTTGAAGTGGCAGCATTGAACACTGAAGCTTTCTTT
>-|TRBJ1-3|many|TRBV12-3/TRBV12-4
CASTLRGSGNTIYF
TGTGCCAGCACCTTAAGGGGGTCCGGAAACACCATATATTTT
>-|TRBJ1-3|few|TRBV13
CASSSDRSRGNTIYF
TGTGCCAGCAGCTCAGACCGAAGCAGAGGAAACACCATATATTTT
>-|TRBJ1-1|many|TRBV19
CASNSLRGWNTEAFF
TGTGCCAGTAACAGCCTCCGCGGATGGAACACTGAAGCTTTCTTT
>TRBD2|TRBJ2-7|many|TRBV9
CASSESSGGSYEQYF
TGTGCCAGCAGCGAGTCTAGCGGGGGTTCCTACGAGCAGTACTTC
>-|TRBJ1-5|-|TRBV28
CASSFLNSPTGPQHF
TGTGCCAGCAGTTTTCTCAACAGCCCGACGGGGCCCCAGCATTTT
>-|TRBJ2-5|-|TRBV11-2
CASSYDSETQYF
TGTGCCAGCAGCTATGATTCGGAGACCCAGTACTTC
>TRBD1|TRBJ2-2|many|TRBV5-1
CASSLVGTGGTGELFF
TGCGCCAGCAGCTTGGTCGGGACAGGGGGTACCGGGGAGCTGTTTTTT
>-|TRBJ1-6|many|TRBV30
CAWSGQYNSPLHF
TGTGCCTGGAGTGGACAGTATAATTCACCCCTCCACTTT
>-|TRBJ2-5|many|TRBV7-8
CASSSLHEVQETQYF
TGTGCCAGCAGCTCCCTACACGAAGTACAAGAGACCCAGTACTTC
>TRBD1|TRBJ2-7|few|TRBV19
CASSPADRGYPYEQYF
TGTGCCAGTAGTCCCGCCGACAGGGGATACCCCTACGAGCAGTACTTC
>-|TRBJ1-5|few|TRBV19
CASGPGANQPQHF
TGTGCCAGTGGCCCAGGGGCAAATCAGCCCCAGCATTTT
>-|TRBJ1-1|many|TRBV6-4
CASSAGRNTEAFF
TGTGCCAGCAGTGCGGGCCGGAACACTGAAGCTTTCTTT
>TRBD2|TRBJ2-2|many|TRBV20-1
CSARPPLAGKAGELFF
TGCAGTGCTAGACCCCCACTAGCGGGAAAAGCCGGGGAGCTGTTTTTT
>TRBD1|TRBJ2-7|many|TRBV19
CASSTGTGIYEQYF
TGTGCCAGTAGTACCGGGACAGGGATCTACGAGCAGTACTTC
>TRBD1|TRBJ1-6|few|TRBV12-5
CASGIEQGGTSQRALHF
TGTGCTAGTGGGATAGAACAGGGGGGAACGTCCCAAAGGGCCCTCCACTTT
>-|TRBJ1-5|many|TRBV2
CASNLWLNQPQHF
TGTGCCAGCAACCTATGGCTTAATCAGCCCCAGCATTTT
>TRBD1|TRBJ1-6|many|TRBV6-1
CASREDRGIYNSPLHF
TGTGCCAGCAGAGAAGACAGGGGAATCTATAATTCACCCCTCCACTTT
>TRBD1|TRBJ2-4|many|TRBV28
CASRSTGVNIQYF
TGTGCCAGCAGATCGACAGGGGTGAACATTCAGTACTTC